This T cell receptor (beta chain) was found in a study of T cells in women clearing cervical HPV infection (dated 2018 in TCRdb). For context, the study as a whole: The cases were 25 to 30 women with histologically confirmed HPV16-related CIN3 or worse, and 2 of those women had invasive cancers. The parent cohort enrolled about 10,000 women aged 18 or older in Guanacaste, Costa Rica, in about 1993 to 1994 and followed the women for seven years. The exploratory proof-of-principle case-control study was nested within the Guanacaste HPV Natural History Study in Costa Rica and compared TCR repertoires across cervical HPV16 outcomes. The controls were about 26 women whose single incident HPV16 infection cleared within 12 months with no development of precancer or cancer. Since only a few of the women had HLA typing available, the possibility that HLA type was acting as a confounder could not be ruled out. For cases, a median interval of approximately 140 days, with an interquartile range of about 80 to 200 days, was observed between lesion detection and blood sampling. Cases had a median age of around 32 years compared with 38 for controls, and baseline characteristics showed no significant differences between the groups. Blood from cases was drawn at the visit where the lesion was first identified, while blood from controls was drawn once the infection was no longer detected. Quality controls consisted of five blinded duplicates per group, for a total of some 60 samples made up of some 50 participants and roughly ten replicates. Cases were matched to controls by age within five years and by the year the sample was collected. Study-wide conclusions, independent of this receptor: Because the number of T cells in each sample was unknown, differences in richness could reflect differing T-cell content rather than repertoire biology. The cross-sectional design could not show whether associations preceded infection or resulted from it; effector/memory subsets and HPV-specific T cells were not isolated. TCR repertoire richness was significantly higher in CIN3+ cases than in controls across sequencing depths, while evenness did not differ. Random forest classifiers combining richness and V gene abundances distinguished cases from controls with an estimated AUC of approximately 0.83.

With regard to this clone: Its antigen is currently not known.

Using the immunoSEQ assay, multiplex PCR amplified TCR beta CDR3 regions from an average of approximately 1,200 ng of genomic DNA per sample. To correct primer bias, the assay used a complete synthetic TCR repertoire to set an amplification baseline. Amplicons were sequenced on the Illumina platform. On the authors' methods: Sequence errors were corrected by clustering with frequency ratios and a modified nearest-neighbor algorithm, and the sequences were then analyzed in the immunoSEQ Analyzer using IMGT gene definitions. TCR richness and evenness were averaged over 20 rarefaction repeats at each rarefaction depth, excluding samples with fewer sequences than the depth. Wilcoxon rank sum tests with FDR correction were used to compare V, D and J gene relative abundances between the groups. Blinded duplicates gave an intraclass correlation of around 96% for TCR richness and an average of about 76% across around 70 gene segments. TCRdb limited this immuneACCESS table to in-frame rearrangements with V and J called. A share of clones is missing; checked studies link under half to unresolved V genes, and the rest is unexplained. That table furnishes V, J and clone size, whereas the DNA furnished D and trimming. The table for this sample lists over 25,000 clones. 15% to 20% of the sample is in the top ten clones.

Every participant had a single incident cervical HPV16 infection, and women with prevalent HPV16 infections were excluded. Cervical HPV DNA was detected by MY09/MY11 PCR and genotyped by dot-blot hybridization. Fifteen mL of heparinized blood were centrifuged, and the buffy coat was split into aliquots, frozen at -30 degrees C, and then kept at -80 degrees C. QIAGEN kits were used to extract genomic DNA from the buffy coat specimens. The sample comprised blood buffy coat. This receptor was obtained from a woman aged 18 to 75 with a cervical HPV16 infection that either progressed to CIN3+ or cleared (not recorded which).

The sequenced part of the CDR3 DNA is TGCAGTGCTGATCGACAACAAGGCACTGAA. Its protein is CSADRQQGTE. The full CDR3 protein is CSADRQQGTEAFF. The chain joins TRBV20-1 to TRBJ1-1, with the D gene call left open. Read sequence stops 3 residues before the CDR3 end, and the germline J gene provides the missing end. Reading the germline V gene (reference sequence) gives CDR1 DFQATT and CDR2 SNEGSKA. Its CDR3 holds 13 amino acids, cysteine through phenylalanine. Of the CDR3's DNA, 30 bases were read; they are in frame from base 1. V loses 5 bases of germline sequence and J loses 4 bases, and the interval between the two ends is 14 bases.